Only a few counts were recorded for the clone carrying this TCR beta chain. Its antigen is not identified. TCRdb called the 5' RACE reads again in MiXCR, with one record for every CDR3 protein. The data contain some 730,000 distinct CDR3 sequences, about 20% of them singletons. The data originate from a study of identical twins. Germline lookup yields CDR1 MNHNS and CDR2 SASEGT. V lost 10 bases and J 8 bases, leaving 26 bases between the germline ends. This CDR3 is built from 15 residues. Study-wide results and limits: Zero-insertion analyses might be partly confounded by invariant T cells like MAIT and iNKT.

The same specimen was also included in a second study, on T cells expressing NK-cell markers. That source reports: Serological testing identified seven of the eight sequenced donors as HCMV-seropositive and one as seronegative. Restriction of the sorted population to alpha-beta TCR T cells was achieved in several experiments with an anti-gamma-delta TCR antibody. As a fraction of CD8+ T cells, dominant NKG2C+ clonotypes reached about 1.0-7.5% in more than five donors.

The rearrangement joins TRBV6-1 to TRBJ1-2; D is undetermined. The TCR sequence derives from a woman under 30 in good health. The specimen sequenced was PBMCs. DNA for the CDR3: TGTGCCACCACCCCCACGTTGGCGGAGGTCTGGGGCTACACCTTC. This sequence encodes CATTPTLAEVWGYTF.